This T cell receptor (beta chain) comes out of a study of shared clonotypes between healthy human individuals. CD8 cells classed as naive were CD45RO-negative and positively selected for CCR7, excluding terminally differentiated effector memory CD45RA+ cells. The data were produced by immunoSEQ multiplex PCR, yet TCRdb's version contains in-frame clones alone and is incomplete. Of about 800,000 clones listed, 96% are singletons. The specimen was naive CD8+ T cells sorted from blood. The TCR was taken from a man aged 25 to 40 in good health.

The CDR3 bases are TGTGCCAGCAGCTGGGGACAGGGACAGCCCCAGCATTTT. Translation: CASSWGQGQPQHF. The chain links TRBV5-5 to TRBJ1-5; 9 bases fit TRBD1. The CDR3 sequence is 13 residues long. Trimming took 3 bases from V and 7 from J; bases not matched to a gene: 2. The germline V gene encodes CDR1 SGHKS and CDR2 YYEKEE (reference sequence).